This entry lists 22 T cell receptor beta chains sequenced from one sample in a study of cytomegalovirus exposure and HLA in healthy donors. The PCR contained 60 Vbeta and 13 Jbeta primers. Assay used: immunoSEQ multiplex PCR; TCRdb lists only in-frame clones, some missing. The repertoire holds 150,000 to 200,000 clones, with approximately 85% as singletons. The sequencing sample was made of PBMCs. All receptors come from a young man in good health and CMV-seronegative.

The chain carries TRBV7-3 and TRBJ2-2, with 9 bases matching TRBD2. V dropped 4 bases and J dropped 4; count of bases not matched to a gene: 10. The CDR3 has 17 residues. Germline CDR1 and CDR2: SGHTA and FQGTGA. CDR3 DNA: TGTGCCAGCAGCTCTATCCCGGGACTAGCAGCCACCGGGGAGCTGTTTTTT. Protein sequence: CASSSIPGLAATGELFF.

This clone was counted only a few times. The chain employs TRBV6-6 and TRBJ2-5; 7 bases match TRBD1. V gave up 0 bases and J gave up 7 bases; unmatched junction bases: 8. Germline CDR1 is MNHNY and CDR2 is SVGAGI (reference sequence). This CDR3 is built from 15 residues. The CDR3 coding sequence is TGTGCCAGCAGTTACTCACCGACTGCAGGGGGGACCCAGTACTTC. Its translation: CASSYSPTAGGTQYF.

This clone was detected once. The chain combines TRBV4-2 with TRBJ1-5; 7 bases map to TRBD1. Trimming at V came to 1 base and at J to 0 bases, leaving 24 bases not matched to a gene. There are 23 residues in the CDR3. Germline CDR1 LGHNA, CDR2 YNFKEQ. The CDR3 loop reads CASSQGLPYPARETGNSNQPQHF. The CDR3 DNA is TGTGCCAGCAGCCAAGGGTTGCCTTACCCGGCCCGGGAGACAGGGAATAGCAATCAGCCCCAGCATTTT.

CDR3 sequence (DNA): TGTGCCAGCAGCTCTGGACTAGCGGGAGTTTATAGCACAGATACGCAGTATTTT. Translating gives CASSSGLAGVYSTDTQYF. The rearrangement links TRBV5-4 to TRBJ2-3; TRBD2 matches at 13 bases. In germline, CDR1 is SGHNT, CDR2 YYREEE (reference sequence). This CDR3 has 18 amino acids. V gave up 3 bases and J gave up 0 bases; unmatched junction bases: 7. Complete variable domain (other parts from reference TRBV5-4 and TRBJ2-3): ETGVTQSPTHLIKTRGQQVTLRCSSQSGHNTVSWYQQALGQGPQFIFQYYREEENGRGNFPPRFSGLQFPNYSSELNVNALELDDSALYLCASSSGLAGVYSTDTQYFGPGTRLTVL.

The CDR3 DNA sequence: TGTGCCAGCAGTTCACAGGGGGCTGCCTACGAGCAGTACTTC. It encodes CASSSQGAAYEQYF. This chain uses TRBV27 with TRBJ2-7; 9 nucleotides agree with TRBD1. Germline V gene data show CDR1 as MNHEY and CDR2 as SMNVEV (reference sequence). This CDR3 region has 14 residues. Trimming took 4 bases from V and 2 from J; bases not matched to a gene: 3.

The chain carries TRBV18 and TRBJ2-1; D remains ambiguous. The CDR3 has 15 amino acids. Trimming pared 1 base from V and 2 bases from J, leaving 9 bases between. Germline values: CDR1 KGHSH, CDR2 LQKENI. The CDR3 DNA reads as TGTGCCAGCTCACCACAAGCGCCACCCTACAATGAGCAGTTCTTC. Translating gives CASSPQAPPYNEQFF.

The V gene is TRBV6-5, the J gene TRBJ2-7, with 8 bases identical to TRBD2. Germline lookup yields CDR1 MNHEY and CDR2 SVGAGI. The length of the CDR3 is 15 residues. With V trimmed by 5 bases and J by 6 bases, 12 bases remained unmatched. The chain's CDR3 is CASSAGTRKLLEQYF. The CDR3 DNA sequence: TGTGCCAGCAGTGCCGGGACTAGGAAACTCCTCGAGCAGTACTTC.

The chain carries TRBV28 and TRBJ2-7, with TRBD2 identical over 12 bases. The CDR3 loop spans 14 amino acids. CDR1 and CDR2 (germline): MDHEN, SYDVKM. Losses at the gene ends were 6 bases for V and 2 bases for J; bases not matched to a gene: 2. The CDR3 sequence: CASRTSGGTYEQYF. CDR3 sequence (DNA): TGTGCCAGCAGAACTAGCGGGGGGACCTACGAGCAGTACTTC.

The J gene is TRBJ1-2, the V gene TRBV7-8; no clear D gene. The V gene lost 2 bases and the J gene lost 5 bases, with 12 bases spanning the gap. Germline CDR1 and CDR2: SGHVS and FQNEAQ. The CDR3 sequence is 14 residues long. Here the CDR3 reads CASSLSVQSYGYTF. Here the CDR3 DNA reads TGTGCCAGCAGCTTATCAGTACAGTCGTATGGCTACACCTTC.

The chain links TRBV7-8 to TRBJ2-1, with D hard to call. The germline CDR1 and CDR2 sequences are SGHVS and FQNEAQ. The CDR3 totals 14 residues. V was clipped by 4 bases and J by 6 bases, with 13 bases between them. CDR3 in amino acids: CASSSTGSGNEQFF. CDR3 DNA sequence: TGTGCCAGCAGCTCTACCGGGTCGGGCAATGAGCAGTTCTTC.

The rearrangement uses TRBV4-3 and TRBJ1-6; D is perhaps TRBD1 (5 bases). This CDR3 has 14 residues. V was clipped by 1 base and J by 10 bases, with 11 bases between them. Germline CDR1 LGHNA, CDR2 YSLEER. The CDR3: CASSQAGLGSPLHF. In nucleotides, the CDR3 is TGCGCCAGCAGCCAAGCAGGGTTAGGCTCACCCCTCCACTTT.

The rearrangement joins TRBV5-1 to TRBJ2-2; no reliable D call. Per the germline V gene, CDR1 is SGHRS and CDR2 is YFSETQ. CDR3 length: 12 residues. Trimming removed 9 bases from V and 0 bases from J, with 6 bases in between. The CDR3 nucleotides are TGCGCCATCCCTTCGAACACCGGGGAGCTGTTTTTT. Its protein is CAIPSNTGELFF.

This chain joins TRBV4-1 and TRBJ2-7, with 8 bases lining up with TRBD2. J was trimmed by 3 bases and V by 4 bases; bases with no gene match: 11. This CDR3 is built from 16 residues. Germline V gene lookup returns CDR1 MGHRA and CDR2 YSYEKL. Here the CDR3 reads CASSPIRGGAHYEQYF. CDR3 nucleotide sequence: TGCGCCAGCAGCCCCATCCGGGGGGGGGCCCACTACGAGCAGTACTTC.

This chain links TRBV5-1 with TRBJ2-3, with 9 nucleotides matching TRBD1. The CDR3 runs 14 residues. Germline CDR1 SGHRS, CDR2 YFSETQ. Trimming took 3 bases from V and 3 from J; bases not matched to a gene: 2. CDR3 residues: CASSSGQGTDTQYF. In nucleotides, the CDR3 is TGCGCCAGCAGCTCGGGACAGGGAACAGATACGCAGTATTTT. The full variable domain, in which reference TRBV5-1 and TRBJ2-3 provide the parts outside the CDR3, is KAGVTQTPRYLIKTRGQQVTLSCSPISGHRSVSWYQQTPGQGLQFLFEYFSETQRNKGNFPGRFSGRQFSNSRSEMNVSTLELGDSALYLCASSSGQGTDTQYFGPGTRLTVL.

J is TRBJ2-3 and V is TRBV4-3; 8 positions match TRBD2. The V gene's germline CDR1 is LGHNA and CDR2 YSLEER. The CDR3 is made up of 15 amino acids. V dropped 4 bases and J dropped 5; count of bases not matched to a gene: 8. The CDR3 reads CASSLIYGGGDTQYF. The CDR3 DNA sequence: TGCGCCAGCAGCCTAATATACGGGGGGGGAGATACGCAGTATTTT.

CDR3: CASSPRLDGVEQFF. CDR3 DNA sequence: TGTGCCAGCAGCCCCAGACTAGACGGGGTTGAGCAGTTCTTC. This sequence joins TRBV7-2 and TRBJ2-1, with TRBD2 as a possible D gene (6 bases). Germline V gene sequence: CDR1 SGHTA, CDR2 FQGNSA. This CDR3 comprises 14 residues. V was trimmed by 5 bases and J by 9 bases, leaving 17 bases between them.

This clone was found once. This chain links TRBV6-7 with TRBJ2-5, with D perhaps matching TRBD1 (5 bases). TRBV6-7 is an ORF, with its function uncertain. Trimming shortened V by 10 bases and J by 2 bases, and 23 bases separated the two germline ends. The CDR3 covers 16 residues. CDR3 amino acids: CATNDSLQNPQETQYF. CDR3 DNA sequence: TGTGCCACCAACGACAGTCTTCAGAATCCGCAAGAGACCCAGTACTTC.

The rearrangement uses TRBV7-6 and TRBJ2-2; 9 nucleotides line up with TRBD2. V lost 1 base and J lost 0; bases outside the gene matches: 15. The length of the CDR3 is 21 residues. The germline CDR1 and CDR2 sequences are SGHVS and FNYEAQ. The DNA for the CDR3 is TGTGCCAGCAGCTTAGGGGCACGACGGCGGGGGGGGATATCGAACACCGGGGAGCTGTTTTTT. This sequence encodes CASSLGARRRGGISNTGELFF.

J is TRBJ2-5 and V is TRBV19; D not certain. Germline V lookup: CDR1 LNHDA, CDR2 SQIVND (reference sequence). The CDR3 is made up of 11 amino acids. The ends were cut back, 3 bases at V and 3 bases at J, with 2 bases in the middle. The CDR3 DNA follows: TGTGCCAGTAGTATCAAAGAGACCCAGTACTTC. Protein product: CASSIKETQYF.

This clone was picked up a small number of times. This sequence joins TRBV6-1 and TRBJ2-5, with 11 bases identical to TRBD1. Germline assignment: CDR1 MNHNS and CDR2 SASEGT. This CDR3 has 14 residues. The J segment lost 5 bases and the V segment lost 4 bases, leaving 3 bases of the junction unmatched. CDR3 coding DNA: TGTGCCAGCAGTGTCGGGACAGGGGGGGAGACCCAGTACTTC. Its translation: CASSVGTGGETQYF.

The rearrangement links TRBV2 to TRBJ1-4; tentative D call: TRBD1 (6 bases). With 9 bases removed from V and 4 bases from J, the gap between germline ends came to 15 bases. CDR3 length: 14 amino acids. Germline values: CDR1 SNHLY, CDR2 FYNNEI. The chain's CDR3 is CASAKDSYNEKLFF. CDR3 DNA: TGTGCCAGTGCCAAGGACAGCTATAATGAAAAACTGTTTTTT.

The rearrangement joins TRBV6-6 to TRBJ1-4; possibly TRBD1 for D (6 bases). The CDR3 is made up of 15 amino acids. Trimming shortened V by 4 bases and J by 6 bases, and 15 bases separated the two germline ends. CDR1 is MNHNY, CDR2 SVGAGI, per germline (reference sequence). CDR3: CASSSPGRGYEKLFF. The CDR3, as DNA: TGTGCCAGCAGTTCCCCGGGCAGGGGTTATGAAAAACTGTTTTTT.